This TCR beta chain emerged from a study of control samples from healthy donors and cancer patients. From germline, CDR1 is SGDLS and CDR2 YYNGEE. V was cut by 0 bases and J by 8 bases, with 12 bases left in between. This CDR3 spans 15 amino acids. This table comes from immunoSEQ multiplex PCR, and its TCRdb copy is limited to in-frame clones, with some not included. The repertoire holds 400,000 to 450,000 clones, with 75% to 95% as singletons. This chain joins TRBV9 and TRBJ1-6; D might be TRBD1 (5 bases). The TCR originated in a man between 40 and 49 years old with head and neck cancer. The sequencing sample was made of PBMCs. The CDR3 nucleotides are TGTGCCAGCAGCGTAGAGGGCAGGGTTCATTCACCCCTCCACTTT. The encoded protein is CASSVEGRVHSPLHF.